The 6 T cell receptor beta chains below come from one sample, sequenced in a study of CD8 T cells in ankylosing spondylitis. TCRdb fed the 5' RACE reads into MiXCR, producing one record per CDR3 protein. In the table there are roughly 120,000 distinct CDR3 sequences, roughly 13% of which are singletons. Sequencing was done on a sample of blood, either unsorted or a sorted T cell fraction (not recorded which). The origin of the receptors is a female donor with ankylosing spondylitis or in good health (not recorded which).

In this sample, this clonotype turned up a few times. J is TRBJ2-3 and V is TRBV6-2 or TRBV6-3; D remains ambiguous. Between the trimmed V and J ends, which lost 2 bases and 2 bases, there was a span of 8 bases. Germline lookup yields CDR1 MNHEY and CDR2 SVGEGT. The CDR3 consists of 14 residues. CDR3 residues: CASSYSETTDTQYF. The CDR3 DNA follows: TGTGCCAGCAGTTACAGTGAGACCACAGATACGCAGTATTTT.

This clonotype appeared many times. V gene TRBV5-1 combines with J gene TRBJ2-5; TRBD2 matches 7 bases. The junction had 4 bases not matched to a gene; V was cut back by 1 base and J by 1 base. The length of the CDR3 is 15 residues. Germline V gene lookup returns CDR1 SGHRS and CDR2 YFSETQ. In nucleotides, the CDR3 is TGCGCCAGCAGCTTGCAGGGCGGGAGCCAAGAGACCCAGTACTTC. As protein: CASSLQGGSQETQYF.

The rearrangement joins TRBV5-1 to TRBJ2-1, with 8 positions matching TRBD2. V shed 0 bases and J 6 bases; nucleotides not matched to a gene: 2. The germline gives CDR1 SGHRS, CDR2 YFSETQ. This CDR3 spans 14 amino acids. CDR3 nucleotide sequence: TGCGCCAGCAGCTTGGAACTAGCGGCCAATGAGCAGTTCTTC. Translation: CASSLELAANEQFF.

This rearrangement joins TRBV7-2 to TRBJ2-3; D perhaps matches TRBD1 (5 bases). The CDR3 is made up of 16 amino acids. The V end was cut by 0 bases, the J end by 2 bases, with 12 bases between. Germline V gene data show CDR1 as SGHTA and CDR2 as FQGNSA. CDR3 residues: CASSLAVRVNTDTQYF. The DNA for the CDR3 is TGTGCCAGCAGCTTAGCGGTCAGGGTTAACACAGATACGCAGTATTTT.

This clonotype was seen many times. The genes are TRBV5-1 and TRBJ2-1; D unresolved. CDR1 is SGHRS, CDR2 YFSETQ, per germline. This CDR3 has 15 amino acids. V was pared by 7 bases and J by 0 bases, with 14 bases between. The DNA for the CDR3 is TGCGCCAGCCGCAATACGGAAAGCTCCTACAATGAGCAGTTCTTC. Protein product: CASRNTESSYNEQFF. The full variable domain, in which reference TRBV5-1 and TRBJ2-1 provide the parts outside the CDR3, is KAGVTQTPRYLIKTRGQQVTLSCSPISGHRSVSWYQQTPGQGLQFLFEYFSETQRNKGNFPGRFSGRQFSNSRSEMNVSTLELGDSALYLCASRNTESSYNEQFFGPGTRLTVL.

Remarks on this clonotype: A read error may be the cause here, since a much bigger clone is one base away. This chain uses TRBV10-3 with TRBJ1-1; D is perhaps TRBD1 (6 bases). CDR3 length equals 15 residues. Germline V gene lookup returns CDR1 ENHRY and CDR2 SYGVKD. The CDR3: CAIRDSTGMNTEVFF. The CDR3 DNA is TGTGCCATCAGGGATTCGACAGGCATGAACACTGAAGTTTTCTTT.